The clone carrying this T cell receptor beta chain was counted ten times or more. Its matching antigen is unknown. This CDR3 spans 15 amino acids. Germline V gene data show CDR1 as MNHNS and CDR2 as SASEGT. V lost 5 bases and J lost 3; bases outside the gene matches: 9. This sample was taken from a study of T cell repertoires in cytomegalovirus infection. Study background: Well-studied HLA-B-restricted CMV epitopes were used in the study alongside recently identified HLA-C-restricted ones. CMV infection plus the matching HLA type was flagged by public TCR beta signatures. Findings and caveats of the study: Carriers of CMV and the relevant HLA type were discriminated by public TCR beta frequency. CMV-specific TCR beta clonotypes restricted by HLA-C were the ones dominating the ex vivo response.

Using its own MiXCR run on the reads, TCRdb lists one record per CDR3 protein. The sample lists hundreds of thousands of distinct CDR3 sequences; 30% to 40% were seen once. The source material was cultured PBMCs, sampled from culture after CMV antigen stimulation. The receptor was isolated from a human donor in good health (CMV status not recorded). Some clones in this sample may be carry-over from other donors' samples. J is TRBJ1-2 and V is TRBV6-1; TRBD1 matches at 7 bases. This CDR3 is CASSPTGTRHYGYTF. As DNA, the CDR3 is TGTGCCAGCAGTCCGACAGGGACGCGGCACTATGGCTACACCTTC.